The 5 T cell receptor beta chains below come from one sample, sequenced in a study of cytomegalovirus exposure and HLA in healthy donors. This table comes from immunoSEQ multiplex PCR, and its TCRdb copy is limited to in-frame clones, with some not included. This sample yields over 120,000 clones, of which approximately 92% are seen a single time; about 8.2% belongs to the top ten. Sequencing was performed on PBMCs. The receptors derive from a woman aged 18-29 years in good health and CMV-seropositive.

The chain couples TRBV10-1 to TRBJ2-5, with a tentative D call TRBD1 (6 bases). The length of the CDR3 is 13 residues. Trimming pared 4 bases from V and 2 bases from J, leaving 8 bases between. CDR1 is WNHNN and CDR2 is SYGVQD in the germline V gene (reference sequence). CDR3 loop: CASSGRGQETQYF. The CDR3 DNA is TGCGCCAGCAGTGGAAGGGGGCAAGAGACCCAGTACTTC.

V gene TRBV27 combines with J gene TRBJ1-5; TRBD1 matches 7 bases. Losses at the gene ends were 8 bases for V and 1 base for J; bases not matched to a gene: 11. The CDR3 is 16 amino acids. Germline V gene lookup returns CDR1 MNHEY and CDR2 SMNVEV (reference sequence). The CDR3 bases are TGTGCCAGCTGGCAGCTAGGGGGCGCGAGCAATCAGCCCCAGCATTTT. It specifies CASWQLGGASNQPQHF.

The chain carries TRBV20-1 and TRBJ2-7, with D perhaps matching TRBD1 (6 bases). The CDR3 loop spans 11 amino acids. The V and J ends lost 6 bases and 9 bases respectively, with 15 bases between them. Per germline, CDR1 DFQATT and CDR2 SNEGSKA (reference sequence). The CDR3: CSAALQGGQYF. As DNA, the CDR3 is TGCAGTGCGGCCTTACAGGGCGGGCAGTACTTC.

The chain combines TRBV7-8 with TRBJ1-2; possibly TRBD1 for D (5 bases). Between the trimmed V and J ends, which lost 1 base and 7 bases, there was a span of 13 bases. Germline V gene sequence: CDR1 SGHVS, CDR2 FQNEAQ. There are 14 residues in the CDR3. CDR3 nucleotides: TGTGCCAGCAGCTTAGTAGGCAGGGCGGTTGGCTACACCTTC. Encoded protein: CASSLVGRAVGYTF.

The J gene is TRBJ1-1, the V gene TRBV9; tentative D call: TRBD1 (6 bases). The CDR3 length is 14 residues. Germline CDR1 reads SGDLS; CDR2 reads YYNGEE. The V gene lost 3 bases and the J gene lost 0 bases, with 9 bases spanning the gap. CDR3 DNA sequence: TGTGCCAGCAGCGGGGGGACACTGAACACTGAAGCTTTCTTT. This gives the protein CASSGGTLNTEAFF.